The 5 T cell receptor beta chains listed next were all sequenced from one sample in a study of chemoradiotherapy in HPV16-positive cancers. The method was immunoSEQ multiplex PCR; TCRdb's version includes in-frame clones alone and lacks a portion of them. The data contain tens of thousands of clones, around 90% of them singletons. Specimen: blood, collected from a patient who underwent chemoradiotherapy. The receptor set was obtained from a human donor with HPV-associated anogenital cancer.

The rearrangement links TRBV6-5 to TRBJ1-5; 7 bases map to TRBD1. CDR1 is MNHEY, CDR2 SVGAGI, per germline. With V trimmed by 7 bases and J by 2 bases, 8 bases remained unmatched. The CDR3 is 15 residues long. The CDR3 DNA is TGTGCCAGCAAACGGCAGGGGGAGGGCAATCAGCCCCAGCATTTT. It translates to CASKRQGEGNQPQHF.

The chain carries TRBV10-1 and TRBJ2-3; 7 nucleotides match TRBD1. The length of the CDR3 is 14 residues. Trimming at V came to 11 bases and at J to 5 bases, leaving 13 bases not matched to a gene. Per the germline V gene, CDR1 is WNHNN and CDR2 is SYGVQD (reference sequence). DNA of the CDR3: TGCGCCGAGGGCGAGGACCCAGGGGGAGATACGCAGTATTTT. Translated: CAEGEDPGGDTQYF.

J is TRBJ2-7 and V is TRBV6-5; 10 bases are a match to TRBD1. This CDR3 is built from 15 residues. The V segment lost 0 bases and the J segment 3 bases; nucleotides outside the gene matches: 2. Germline V gene lookup returns CDR1 MNHEY and CDR2 SVGAGI. The CDR3 nucleotides read TGTGCCAGCAGTTACTCGACAGGGGGCGGCTACGAGCAGTACTTC. Translated: CASSYSTGGGYEQYF.

V gene TRBV2 combines with J gene TRBJ2-1; no clear D. CDR1 is SNHLY, CDR2 FYNNEI, per germline. The CDR3 sequence is 10 residues long. V was shortened by 6 bases and J by 9 bases, with 6 bases between the two germline ends. The CDR3 sequence: CASSSSEQFF. CDR3 bases: TGTGCCAGCAGCTCCAGTGAGCAGTTCTTC.

V is TRBV5-4 and J is TRBJ1-2; D gene uncertain. Germline V CDR1 and CDR2: SGHNT, YYREEE (reference sequence). CDR3 size: 15 residues. Between the trimmed V and J ends, which lost 1 base and 0 bases, there was a span of 10 bases. CDR3 residues: CASSLQAAANYGYTF. As DNA, the CDR3 is TGTGCCAGCAGCTTGCAAGCAGCCGCTAACTATGGCTACACCTTC.